There are a few counts of the clone carrying this T cell receptor (beta chain). The V end was cut by 4 bases, the J end by 5 bases, with 20 bases between. CDR3 length: 16 residues. This sample is part of a study of T cell repertoires in cytomegalovirus infection. Turning to the study itself: Public TCR beta signature analysis indicated the presence of both CMV infection and matching HLA type.

Each CDR3 protein gets one entry after TCRdb re-called the reads with MiXCR. Among roughly 180,000 distinct CDR3 sequences, 28% were seen once, and the ten largest hold just over 30%. The receptor was derived from a human donor in good health (CMV status not recorded). Some clones in this sample may be carry-over from other donors' samples. Material for sequencing was PBMCs. The rearrangement links TRBV12-3 or TRBV12-4 to TRBJ2-5, with D perhaps TRBD1 (6 bases). The CDR3 sequence is CASSYLRDTLVETQYF. The CDR3 DNA sequence: TGTGCCAGCAGTTATCTTCGGGACACCCTCGTGGAGACCCAGTACTTC.